The sequence of this TCR beta chain was determined in a study of blood T cells in healthy people across ages. V lost 0 bases and J lost 4; bases outside the gene matches: 4. CDR3 length equals 16 residues. Germline CDR1 reads LGHNA; CDR2 reads YNFKEQ. Healthy individuals of Caucasian origin from Russia, aged about 6 to 95, served as donors. In this sample, this clonotype turned up a few times. Its antigen is undetermined. Study conclusions and caveats: PBMCs left unsorted prevented a conclusive naive versus antigen-experienced comparison. Long-lived donors carried more naive CD4+ cells and greater diversity than aged donors. From one million sequenced T cells, diversity estimates were lower bounds.

The use of a sample-barcoded 5' primer and a J-beta primer mix characterized a second PCR of roughly 6 to 11 cycles. TCRdb called the 5' RACE reads again in MiXCR, with one record for every CDR3 protein. This table holds 2 million or so distinct CDR3 sequences, roughly 49% found once. This chain links TRBV4-2 with TRBJ2-5, with TRBD2 identical over 11 bases. Sequencing used blood. The clonotype comes from a woman between 35 and 50 years old in good health. CDR3 DNA sequence: TGTGCCAGCAGCCAAGATGGGACTAGCGGCAGAGAGACCCAGTACTTC. The encoded protein is CASSQDGTSGRETQYF.